This TCR beta chain was sequenced in a study of T cells in women clearing cervical HPV infection (dated by TCRdb to the late 2010s). Regarding the study in general: Cases were 25 women with histologically confirmed HPV16-related CIN3 or worse, including a couple of invasive cancers. Quality controls consisted of five blinded duplicates per group, for a total of roughly 60 samples made up of roughly 50 participants and around ten replicates. In the parent cohort, around 9,500 women aged 18 or older were enrolled in Guanacaste, Costa Rica, during about 1993 to 1994 and were followed for more than 6 years. This exploratory proof-of-principle case-control study, nested within the Guanacaste HPV Natural History Study in Costa Rica, compared TCR repertoires among women with different cervical HPV16 outcomes. The approximately 25 controls were women who cleared a single incident HPV16 infection within 12 months without developing precancer or cancer. Cases and controls were matched on age within five years and on year of sample collection. Case blood was taken at the visit when the lesion was first identified, whereas control blood was taken when infection was no longer detected. Because only a few women had HLA typing data, the possibility that HLA type acted as a confounder could not be ruled out. Among cases, blood sampling occurred a median of 149 days after lesion detection, with an interquartile range of about 80 to 230 days. Median age was roughly 33 years in cases versus about 38 in controls, and baseline characteristics did not differ significantly.

What the authors observed across the whole study: Significantly higher TCR repertoire richness was observed in CIN3+ cases than in controls across sequencing depths, whereas no difference in evenness was found. Cases were distinguished from controls with an estimated AUC of 0.7 to 0.85 by random forest classifiers combining richness and V gene abundances. Because of the cross-sectional design, the study could not determine whether the associations came before infection or resulted from infection, and neither effector/memory subsets nor HPV-specific T cells were isolated. T-cell numbers per sample were unknown, so richness differences could reflect varying T-cell content rather than repertoire biology. TRBV6-7 relative abundance was lower in cases than in controls (roughly 0.11% versus 0.16%; Bonferroni P = 0.0008).

The immunoSEQ assay used multiplex PCR to amplify TCR beta CDR3 regions from an average of roughly 1,200 ng of genomic DNA per sample. Primer bias was corrected in the assay by using a complete synthetic TCR repertoire to establish an amplification baseline. Amplicons were sequenced on the Illumina platform. The authors' pipeline ran thus. Sequence errors were corrected by clustering with frequency ratios and a modified nearest-neighbor algorithm, and the sequences were then analyzed in the immunoSEQ Analyzer using IMGT gene definitions. TCR richness and evenness were averaged over 20 rarefaction repeats at each rarefaction depth, excluding samples with fewer sequences than the depth. V, D and J gene relative abundances were compared between groups with Wilcoxon rank sum tests, applying FDR correction. Blinded duplicates gave an intraclass correlation of around 96% for TCR richness and an average of around 83% across under 75 gene segments. TCRdb took over this immuneACCESS table, retaining in-frame rearrangements with V and J assigned. Such tables are incomplete; in checked studies, under half of the missing clones stem from an unresolved V gene, and the remainder is unexplained. V, J and clone size reflect that table, while D and trimming were determined from the DNA. The sample's table lists a count of tens of thousands of clones. Together, the top ten hold less than 9% of the sample.

Via the germline V gene, CDR1 is SGHTA and CDR2 FQGNSA. Measured from the cysteine to the phenylalanine, the CDR3 is 13 residues long. Sequencing covers 30 bases of the CDR3, shown here with the frame starting at base 1. Relative to germline, V is missing 3 bases and J is missing 6 bases, with 3 bases of the junction outside any gene match. Concerning this clone: The antigen it recognizes is unknown. The read terminates 3 residues before the CDR3 end, so the remaining end is supplied by the germline J gene.

Every participant had a single incident cervical HPV16 infection, and women with prevalent HPV16 infections were excluded. Cervical HPV DNA was detected by MY09/MY11 PCR and genotyped by dot-blot hybridization. Roughly 15 mL of heparinized blood were centrifuged, and the buffy coat was aliquoted, frozen at -30°C, then stored at -80°C. QIAGEN kits were used to extract genomic DNA from buffy coat specimens. The V gene is TRBV7-2 and the J gene is TRBJ2-7; 9 of the junction bases match TRBD2. The specimen was blood buffy coat. The TCR sequence derives from a woman between 18 and 70 years old with a cervical HPV16 infection that either progressed to CIN3+ or cleared (not recorded which). The CDR3 corresponds to CASSLLAGVEQYF. The CDR3 bases that were read are TGTGCCAGCAGCTTGTTAGCGGGGGTCGAG.